A single T cell receptor beta chain is shown here with its context. In the original analysis: Reference gene primer amplification yielded estimated nucleated cell counts. The method was immunoSEQ multiplex PCR; TCRdb's version includes in-frame clones alone and lacks a portion of them. Clonal size and the V and J genes are those of that table, whereas D and trimming came from the DNA. The sample lists 200,000 to 300,000 clones, roughly 81% occurring once. This specimen belongs to a study of blood T cell repertoires in COVID-19. In the study overall: Samples of COVID-19 (acute and convalescent) were obtained from the United States, Italy and Spain. PBMCs, B-cell-depleted T cells, or T cells provided the cDNA or gDNA that made up the material.

Losses at the gene ends were 4 bases for V and 5 bases for J; bases not matched to a gene: 4. Germline CDR1 and CDR2: SQVTM and ANQGSEA. The CDR3 has 14 amino acids. The V call is TRBV29-1, the J call TRBJ1-6, with 8 bases matching TRBD1. The sample was peripheral blood. The sequence was obtained from a man aged 50 to 60 with acute or convalescent COVID-19. CDR3: CSVADRGDNSPLHF. Here the CDR3 DNA reads TGCAGCGTTGCAGACAGGGGCGATAATTCACCCCTCCACTTT.